Described below is a single T cell receptor beta chain sequence and its context. This CDR3 spans 19 amino acids. Germline values: CDR1 LNHNV, CDR2 YYDKDF (reference sequence). Trimming shortened V by 4 bases and J by 0 bases, and 23 bases separated the two germline ends. This sample stems from a study of cytomegalovirus exposure and HLA in healthy donors. Vbeta (60) and Jbeta (13) primers were used in the PCR. TCRdb keeps only in-frame clones here, not all; method: immunoSEQ multiplex PCR. The sample lists approximately 130,000 clones, approximately 80% occurring once. This receptor was identified in a female donor in good health and CMV-seropositive. The sequenced material came from PBMCs. The genes are TRBV15 and TRBJ2-3; possibly TRBD1 for D (5 bases). The CDR3 sequence is CATSNETASIFPSTDTQYF. As DNA, the CDR3 is TGTGCCACCAGCAATGAGACAGCCTCCATTTTTCCTAGCACAGATACGCAGTATTTT.